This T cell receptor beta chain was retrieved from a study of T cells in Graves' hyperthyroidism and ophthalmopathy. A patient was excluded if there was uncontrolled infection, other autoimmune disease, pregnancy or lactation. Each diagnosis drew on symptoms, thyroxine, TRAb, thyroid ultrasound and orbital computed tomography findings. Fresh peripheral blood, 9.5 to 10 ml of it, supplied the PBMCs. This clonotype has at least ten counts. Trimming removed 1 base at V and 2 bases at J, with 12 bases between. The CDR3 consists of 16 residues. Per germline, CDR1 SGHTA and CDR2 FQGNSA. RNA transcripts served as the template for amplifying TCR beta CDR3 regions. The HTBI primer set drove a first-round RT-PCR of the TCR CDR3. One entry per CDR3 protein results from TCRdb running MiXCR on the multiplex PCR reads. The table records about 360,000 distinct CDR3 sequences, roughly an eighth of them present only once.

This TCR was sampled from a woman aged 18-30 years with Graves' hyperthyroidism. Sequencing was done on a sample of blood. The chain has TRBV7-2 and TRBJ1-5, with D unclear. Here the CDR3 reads CASSLEEGRGNQPQHF. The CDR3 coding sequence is TGTGCCAGCAGCTTAGAGGAGGGTAGGGGCAATCAGCCCCAGCATTTT.